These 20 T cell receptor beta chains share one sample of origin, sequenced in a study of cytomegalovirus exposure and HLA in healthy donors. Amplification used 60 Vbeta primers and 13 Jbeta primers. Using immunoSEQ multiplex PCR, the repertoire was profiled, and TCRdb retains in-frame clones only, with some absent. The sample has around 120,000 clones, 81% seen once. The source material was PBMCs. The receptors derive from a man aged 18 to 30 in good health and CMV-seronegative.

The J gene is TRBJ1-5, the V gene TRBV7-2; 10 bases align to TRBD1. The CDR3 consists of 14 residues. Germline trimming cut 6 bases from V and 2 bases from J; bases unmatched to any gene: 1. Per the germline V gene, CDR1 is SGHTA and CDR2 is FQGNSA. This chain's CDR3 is CASRGTGGNQPQHF. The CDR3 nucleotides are TGTGCCAGCAGAGGGACAGGGGGCAATCAGCCCCAGCATTTT.

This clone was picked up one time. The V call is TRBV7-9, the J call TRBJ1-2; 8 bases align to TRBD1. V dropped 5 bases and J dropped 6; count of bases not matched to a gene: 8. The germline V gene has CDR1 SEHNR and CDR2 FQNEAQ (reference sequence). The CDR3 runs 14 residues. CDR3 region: CASSIGQGADGYTF. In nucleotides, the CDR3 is TGTGCCAGCAGCATAGGGCAGGGGGCGGATGGCTACACCTTC.

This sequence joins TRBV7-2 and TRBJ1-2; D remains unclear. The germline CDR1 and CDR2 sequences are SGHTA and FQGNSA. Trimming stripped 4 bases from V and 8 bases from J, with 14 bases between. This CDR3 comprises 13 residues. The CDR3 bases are TGTGCCAGCAGCTCACAGTTTACTCTAGGCTACACCTTC. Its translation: CASSSQFTLGYTF.

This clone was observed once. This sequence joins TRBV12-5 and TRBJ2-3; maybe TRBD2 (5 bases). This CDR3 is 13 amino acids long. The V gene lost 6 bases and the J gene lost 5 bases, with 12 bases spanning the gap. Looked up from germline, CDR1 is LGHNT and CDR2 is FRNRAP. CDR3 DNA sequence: TGTGCTAGTGGCCCGGACTTGGGAGATACGCAGTATTTT. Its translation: CASGPDLGDTQYF.

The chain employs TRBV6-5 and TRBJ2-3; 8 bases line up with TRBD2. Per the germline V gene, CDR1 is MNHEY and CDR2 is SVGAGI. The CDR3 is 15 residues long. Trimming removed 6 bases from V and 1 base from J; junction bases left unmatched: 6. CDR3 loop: CASRPRAGGTDTQYF. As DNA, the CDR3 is TGTGCCAGCAGACCCCGAGCGGGGGGCACAGATACGCAGTATTTT.

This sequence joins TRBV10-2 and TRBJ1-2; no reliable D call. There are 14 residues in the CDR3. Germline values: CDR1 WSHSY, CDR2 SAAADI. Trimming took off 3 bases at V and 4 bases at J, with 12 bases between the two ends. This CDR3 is CASSEAPLVYGYTF. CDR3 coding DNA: TGCGCCAGCAGTGAAGCCCCACTAGTCTATGGCTACACCTTC.

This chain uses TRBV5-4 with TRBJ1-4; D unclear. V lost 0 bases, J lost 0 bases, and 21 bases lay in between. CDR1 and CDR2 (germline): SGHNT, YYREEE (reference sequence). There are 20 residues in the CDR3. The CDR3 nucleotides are TGTGCCAGCAGCTTGGCCCGAGGGATAGGAGGGCGTCCAACTAATGAAAAACTGTTTTTT. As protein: CASSLARGIGGRPTNEKLFF.

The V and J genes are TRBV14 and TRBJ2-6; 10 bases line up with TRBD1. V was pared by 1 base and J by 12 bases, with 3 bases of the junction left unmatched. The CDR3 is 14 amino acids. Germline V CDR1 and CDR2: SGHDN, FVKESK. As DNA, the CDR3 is TGTGCCAGCAGCCAAGCGGGACAGGGGAGCGTCCTGACTTTC. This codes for CASSQAGQGSVLTF.

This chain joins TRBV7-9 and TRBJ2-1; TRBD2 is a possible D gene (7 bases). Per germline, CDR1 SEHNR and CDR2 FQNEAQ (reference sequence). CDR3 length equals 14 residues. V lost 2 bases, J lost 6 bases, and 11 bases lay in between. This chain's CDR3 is CASSLIAGANEQFF. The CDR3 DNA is TGTGCCAGCAGCTTAATCGCGGGGGCCAATGAGCAGTTCTTC. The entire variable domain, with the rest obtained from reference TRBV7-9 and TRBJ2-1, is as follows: DTGVSQNPRHKITKRGQNVTFRCDPISEHNRLYWYRQTLGQGPEFLTYFQNEAQLEKSRLLSDRFSAERPKGSFSTLEIQRTEQGDSAMYLCASSLIAGANEQFFGPGTRLTVL.

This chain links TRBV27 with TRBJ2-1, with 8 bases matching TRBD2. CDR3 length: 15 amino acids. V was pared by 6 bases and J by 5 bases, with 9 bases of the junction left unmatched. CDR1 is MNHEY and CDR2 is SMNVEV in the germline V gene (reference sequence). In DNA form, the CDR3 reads TGTGCCAGCAGGGAGCCGGGACTAGTTAACAATGAGCAGTTCTTC. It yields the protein CASREPGLVNNEQFF.

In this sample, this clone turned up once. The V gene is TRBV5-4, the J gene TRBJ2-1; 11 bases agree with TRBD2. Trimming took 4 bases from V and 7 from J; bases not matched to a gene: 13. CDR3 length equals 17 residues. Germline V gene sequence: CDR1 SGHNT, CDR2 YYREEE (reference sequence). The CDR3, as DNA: TGTGCCAGCAGCAGAGAGGCTAGCGGGGGGCTTTTGAATGAGCAGTTCTTC. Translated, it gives CASSREASGGLLNEQFF.

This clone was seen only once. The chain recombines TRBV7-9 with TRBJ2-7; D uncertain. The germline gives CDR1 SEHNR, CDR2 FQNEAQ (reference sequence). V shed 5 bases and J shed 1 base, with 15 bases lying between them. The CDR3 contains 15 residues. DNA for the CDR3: TGTGCCAGCAGCCCCGCCGACTCCGGGTCCTACGAGCAGTACTTC. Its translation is CASSPADSGSYEQYF.

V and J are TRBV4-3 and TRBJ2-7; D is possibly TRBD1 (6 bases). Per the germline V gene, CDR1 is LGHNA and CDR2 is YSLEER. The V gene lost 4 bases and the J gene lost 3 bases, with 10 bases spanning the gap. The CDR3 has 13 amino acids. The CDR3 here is CASSRDTNYEQYF. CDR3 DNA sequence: TGCGCCAGCAGCCGGGACACGAACTACGAGCAGTACTTC.

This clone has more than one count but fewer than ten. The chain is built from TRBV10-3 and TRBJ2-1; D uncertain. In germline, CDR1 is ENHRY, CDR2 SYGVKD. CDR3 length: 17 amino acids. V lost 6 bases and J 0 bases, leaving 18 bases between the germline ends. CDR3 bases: TGTGCCATCAGCGCTTACGCGACTTCAAGCTCCTACAATGAGCAGTTCTTC. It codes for CAISAYATSSSYNEQFF.

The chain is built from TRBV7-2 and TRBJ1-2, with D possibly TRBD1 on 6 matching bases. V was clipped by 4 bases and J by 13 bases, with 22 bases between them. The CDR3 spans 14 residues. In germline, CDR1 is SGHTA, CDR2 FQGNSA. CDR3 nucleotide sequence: TGTGCCAGCAGCTCGCGGCCGGGGGGCGGACATACCACCTTC. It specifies CASSSRPGGGHTTF. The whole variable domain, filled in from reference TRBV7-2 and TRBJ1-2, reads GAGVSQSPSNKVTEKGKDVELRCDPISGHTALYWYRQSLGQGLEFLIYFQGNSAPDKSGLPSDRFSAERTGGSVSTLTIQRTQQEDSAVYLCASSSRPGGGHTTFGSGTRLTVV.

This CDR3 is CASSLTGVWNQPQHF. CDR3 coding DNA: TGTGCCAGCTCACTTACAGGGGTTTGGAATCAGCCCCAGCATTTT. The chain joins TRBV18 to TRBJ1-5, with 7 bases that match TRBD1. V dropped 4 bases and J dropped 4; count of bases not matched to a gene: 7. CDR1 and CDR2 (germline): KGHSH, LQKENI. The CDR3 runs 15 residues. Variable domain in full (rest from reference TRBV18 and TRBJ1-5): NAGVMQNPRHLVRRRGQEARLRCSPMKGHSHVYWYRQLPEEGLKFMVYLQKENIIDESGMPKERFSAEFPKEGPSILRIQQVVRGDSAAYFCASSLTGVWNQPQHFGDGTRLSIL.

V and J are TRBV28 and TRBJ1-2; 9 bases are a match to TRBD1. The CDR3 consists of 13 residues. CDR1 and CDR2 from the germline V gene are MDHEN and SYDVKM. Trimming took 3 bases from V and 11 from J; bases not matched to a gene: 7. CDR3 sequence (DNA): TGTGCCAGCAGTTTGGGGGACAGGGTTGGGTACACCTTC. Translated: CASSLGDRVGYTF.

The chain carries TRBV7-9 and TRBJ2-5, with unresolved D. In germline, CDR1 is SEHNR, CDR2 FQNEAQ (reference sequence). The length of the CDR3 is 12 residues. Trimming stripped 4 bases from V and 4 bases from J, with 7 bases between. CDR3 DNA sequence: TGTGCCAGCAGCTCGACTCGAGAGACCCAGTACTTC. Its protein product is CASSSTRETQYF.

The CDR3 loop reads CASSLWQVNTEAFF. As DNA, the CDR3 is TGTGCCAGCAGCTTGTGGCAGGTTAACACTGAAGCTTTCTTT. The chain recombines TRBV5-6 with TRBJ1-1; D gene uncertain. V was trimmed by 1 base and J by 2 bases, leaving 9 bases between them. Germline assignment: CDR1 SGHDT and CDR2 YYEEEE. The CDR3 extends over 14 amino acids.

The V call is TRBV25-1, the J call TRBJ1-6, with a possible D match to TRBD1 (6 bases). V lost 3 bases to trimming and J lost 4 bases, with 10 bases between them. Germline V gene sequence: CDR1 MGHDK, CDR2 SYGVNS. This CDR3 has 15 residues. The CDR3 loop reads CASSEPGTYNSPLHF. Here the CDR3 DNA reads TGTGCCAGCAGTGAGCCCGGGACATATAATTCACCCCTCCACTTT.